Below are 16 T cell receptor beta chains sequenced from a single sample in a study of response to subunit inactivated influenza vaccine. TCRdb recomputed calls from the RT-PCR reads with MiXCR, one row per CDR3 protein. This sample has just under 250,000 distinct CDR3 sequences, with 12% found just once. The sequencing used non-naive T cells sorted from PBMCs, collected 14 to 15 days before vaccination. Receptor source: a man in his forties or fifties who received an inactivated influenza vaccine.

This clonotype occurred many times. Written as DNA, the CDR3 is TGCAGTGGAAACCCTGCCAATTCACCCCTCCACTTT. Amino acid sequence: CSGNPANSPLHF. The rearrangement uses TRBV20-1 and TRBJ1-6; D gene uncertain. The CDR3 sequence is 12 residues long. V shed 7 bases and J shed 7 bases, with 11 bases lying between them. CDR1 is DFQATT and CDR2 is SNEGSKA in the germline V gene (reference sequence).

This clonotype has only one observation. The gene calls are TRBV20-1 and TRBJ2-1; 12 bases map to TRBD1. There are 17 residues in the CDR3. Germline V lookup: CDR1 DFQATT, CDR2 SNEGSKA (reference sequence). V was clipped by 3 bases and J by 4 bases; unmatched bases: 10. The CDR3 is CSARGPGTGGNYNEQFF. As DNA, the CDR3 is TGCAGTGCTAGGGGACCCGGGACAGGGGGCAATTACAATGAGCAGTTCTTC.

This clonotype was picked up a small number of times. The rearrangement joins TRBV7-9 to TRBJ1-2; no reliable D call. The V end was cut by 3 bases, the J end by 8 bases, with 13 bases between. Germline assignment: CDR1 SEHNR and CDR2 FQNEAQ (reference sequence). The CDR3 runs 13 residues. This chain's CDR3 is CASSFPADGGYTF. CDR3 in DNA: TGTGCCAGCAGCTTTCCGGCGGACGGCGGCTACACCTTC.

This clonotype appeared a few times. The rearrangement uses TRBV7-8 and TRBJ1-1, with TRBD1 matching over 7 bases. The CDR3 loop spans 14 amino acids. Germline V gene data show CDR1 as SGHVS and CDR2 as FQNEAQ. The junction had 4 bases not matched to a gene; V was cut back by 6 bases and J by 0 bases. The CDR3 nucleotides are TGTGCCAGCAGACAAGGGACAGTGAACACTGAAGCTTTCTTT. Protein sequence: CASRQGTVNTEAFF.

In the case of this clonotype: A read error may account for a junction end that differs from germline. This chain connects TRBV11-1 to TRBJ2-3; 7 nucleotides match TRBD1. The CDR3 length is 18 residues. Germline V gives CDR1 SGHAT, CDR2 FQDESV (reference sequence). The CDR3 sequence: CASSPPLGTAKGTDTQYF. CDR3 sequence (DNA): TGTGCCAGCAGCCCCCCGTTGGGGACAGCGAAAGGCACCGATACGCAGTATTTT.

In nucleotides, the CDR3 is TGCGCCAGCGGAGAGGACAGACTCAGCAATCAGCCCCAGCATTTT. Translated: CASGEDRLSNQPQHF. J is TRBJ1-5 and V is TRBV4-1, with D maybe TRBD1 (6 bases). Trimming cost V 8 bases and J 1 base, with 15 bases left between them. Germline V gene lookup returns CDR1 MGHRA and CDR2 YSYEKL. This CDR3 spans 15 amino acids.

The J gene is TRBJ2-1, the V gene TRBV2; perhaps TRBD2 as D (5 bases). Germline-derived CDR1 and CDR2 are SNHLY and FYNNEI. Trimming took 4 bases from V and 3 from J, leaving 13 bases between them. This CDR3 comprises 15 residues. The CDR3 DNA follows: TGTGCCAGCAGTGTCATAACGGGAATCTACAATGAGCAGTTCTTC. Residues: CASSVITGIYNEQFF.

This chain links TRBV12-3 or TRBV12-4 with TRBJ1-6; TRBD1 might be the D (5 bases). CDR3 size: 14 residues. V shed 5 bases and J shed 7 bases, with 12 bases lying between them. CDR3 DNA sequence: TGTGCCAGCAGTCCCGGACGGGGGAATTCACCCCTCCACTTT. It codes for CASSPGRGNSPLHF.

The chain links TRBV6-5 to TRBJ2-3; 8 bases are shared with TRBD2. CDR3 length: 14 amino acids. The trim removed 4 bases at V and 2 bases at J, leaving 2 bases unmatched. CDR1 and CDR2 from the germline V gene are MNHEY and SVGAGI. The DNA for the CDR3 is TGTGCCAGCAGTTTAGCGGGACCCACAGATACGCAGTATTTT. Translation: CASSLAGPTDTQYF.

The J gene is TRBJ2-7, the V gene TRBV6-8; D gene uncertain. Germline lookup yields CDR1 MNHGY and CDR2 SAAAGT. V dropped 7 bases and J dropped 6 bases, with 19 bases sitting between them. The CDR3 consists of 14 residues. CDR3 nucleotides: TGTGCCAGCACCCCCGGACCCTGCAGGTGCGAGCAGTACTTC. Its protein product is CASTPGPCRCEQYF.

The rearrangement links TRBV4-2 to TRBJ2-7; 7 nucleotides agree with TRBD2. The CDR3 length is 15 residues. CDR1 and CDR2 (germline): LGHNA, YNFKEQ. V lost 1 base, J lost 0 bases, and 3 bases stayed unmatched. In DNA, the CDR3 is TGTGCCAGCAGCCAAGCCGCGGGGGTCTCCTACGAGCAGTACTTC. Protein product: CASSQAAGVSYEQYF.

In this sample, this clonotype turned up a few times. The chain joins TRBV4-1 to TRBJ2-3, with D perhaps TRBD2 (6 bases). Germline assignment: CDR1 MGHRA and CDR2 YSYEKL. The CDR3 length is 16 residues. V lost 3 bases and J lost 1, with 14 bases in between. For the CDR3, the DNA is TGCGCCAGCAGCCACGGTCGATCGGGGGGCACAGATACGCAGTATTTT. Translated: CASSHGRSGGTDTQYF.

This clonotype was seen only a few times. This chain connects TRBV18 to TRBJ2-4; the D gene is possibly TRBD1 (5 bases). The CDR3 covers 14 residues. The germline gives CDR1 KGHSH, CDR2 LQKENI. Trimming removed 3 bases from V and 1 base from J, with 7 bases in between. Here the CDR3 reads CASSPGPAKNIQYF. CDR3 DNA sequence: TGTGCCAGCTCACCGGGGCCGGCCAAAAACATTCAGTACTTC.

The chain couples TRBV3-1 to TRBJ2-3, with D perhaps assigned TRBD1 or TRBD2 (6 bases each). Between the trimmed V and J ends, which lost 8 bases and 8 bases, there was a span of 14 bases. The CDR3 covers 12 residues. CDR1 is LGHDT and CDR2 is YNNKEL in the germline V gene (reference sequence). CDR3 in amino acids: CASGGPGFTQYF. The CDR3 nucleotides are TGTGCCAGCGGGGGGCCTGGCTTTACGCAGTATTTT.

This clonotype was found many times. The rearrangement uses TRBV6-2 or TRBV6-3 and TRBJ2-7, with 9 nucleotides matching TRBD1. This CDR3 has 14 amino acids. Germline V gene data show CDR1 as MNHEY and CDR2 as SVGEGT. V lost 6 bases, J lost 3 bases, and 6 bases stayed unmatched. The CDR3 reads CASRPTGGYYEQYF. In DNA form, the CDR3 reads TGTGCCAGCAGACCGACAGGGGGGTACTACGAGCAGTACTTC.

This chain joins TRBV6-5 and TRBJ2-2; TRBD2 agrees at 10 bases. Unmatched junction bases numbered 6, after V lost 2 bases and J lost 6 bases. This CDR3 has 16 amino acids. Germline V gives CDR1 MNHEY, CDR2 SVGAGI. The CDR3 reads CASSYLRTSGAGELFF. In DNA, the CDR3 is TGTGCCAGCAGTTACCTCCGGACTAGCGGAGCCGGGGAGCTGTTTTTT.